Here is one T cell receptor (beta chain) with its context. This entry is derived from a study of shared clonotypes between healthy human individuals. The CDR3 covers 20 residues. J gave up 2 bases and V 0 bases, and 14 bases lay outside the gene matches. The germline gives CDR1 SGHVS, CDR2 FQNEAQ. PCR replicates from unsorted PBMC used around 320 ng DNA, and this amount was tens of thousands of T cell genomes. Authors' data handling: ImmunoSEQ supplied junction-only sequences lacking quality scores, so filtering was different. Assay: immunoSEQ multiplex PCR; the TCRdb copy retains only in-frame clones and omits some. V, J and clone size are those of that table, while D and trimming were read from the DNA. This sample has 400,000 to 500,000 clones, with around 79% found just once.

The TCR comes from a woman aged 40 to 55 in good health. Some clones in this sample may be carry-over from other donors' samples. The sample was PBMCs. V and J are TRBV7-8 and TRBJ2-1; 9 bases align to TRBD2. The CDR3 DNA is TGTGCCAGCAGCTTAGCGGATCGGGCTAGCGGGGAGCCCACCTACAATGAGCAGTTCTTC. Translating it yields CASSLADRASGEPTYNEQFF.